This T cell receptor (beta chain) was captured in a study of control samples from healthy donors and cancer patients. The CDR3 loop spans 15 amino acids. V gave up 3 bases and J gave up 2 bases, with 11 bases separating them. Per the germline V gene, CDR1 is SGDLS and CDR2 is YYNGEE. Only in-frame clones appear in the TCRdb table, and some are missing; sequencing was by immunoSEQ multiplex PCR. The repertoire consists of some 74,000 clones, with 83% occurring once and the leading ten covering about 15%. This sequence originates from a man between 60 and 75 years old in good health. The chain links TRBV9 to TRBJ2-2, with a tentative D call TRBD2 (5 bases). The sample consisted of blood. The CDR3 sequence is CASSAGLTNTGELFF. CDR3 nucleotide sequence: TGTGCCAGCAGCGCCGGACTGACTAACACCGGGGAGCTGTTTTTT.